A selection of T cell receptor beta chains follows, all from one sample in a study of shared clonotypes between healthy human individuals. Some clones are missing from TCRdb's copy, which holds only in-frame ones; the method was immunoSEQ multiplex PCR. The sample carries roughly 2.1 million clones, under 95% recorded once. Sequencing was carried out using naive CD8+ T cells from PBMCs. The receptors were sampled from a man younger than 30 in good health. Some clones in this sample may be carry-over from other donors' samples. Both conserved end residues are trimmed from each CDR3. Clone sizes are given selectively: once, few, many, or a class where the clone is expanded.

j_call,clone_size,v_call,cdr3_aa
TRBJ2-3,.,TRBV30,AWTRVGRDTQY
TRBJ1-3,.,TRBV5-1,ASSLTLGQPIY
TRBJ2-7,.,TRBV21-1,ASSKTVPTRGEQY
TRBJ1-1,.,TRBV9,ASSATANTEAF
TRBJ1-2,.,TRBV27,ASSSRGSLDNGYT
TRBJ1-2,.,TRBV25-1,ASSEGQANYGYT
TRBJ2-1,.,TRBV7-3,ASSFRLSSYNEQF
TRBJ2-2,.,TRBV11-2,ASSPVNTGELF
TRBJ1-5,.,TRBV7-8,ASSLYSGRQPQH
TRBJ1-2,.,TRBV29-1,SVLDTYGYT
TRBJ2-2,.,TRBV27,ASSVTSEIGELF
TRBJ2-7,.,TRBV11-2,ASSIDRGLSSYEQY
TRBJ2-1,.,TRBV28,ASSSLTEGSYNEQF
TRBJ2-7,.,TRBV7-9,ASSFIGTVKSYEQY
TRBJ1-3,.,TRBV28,ASSPLLTERSGNTIY
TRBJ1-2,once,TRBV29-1,SVERDYGYT
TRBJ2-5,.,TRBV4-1,ASSLTVQRTQETQY
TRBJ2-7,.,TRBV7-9,ASSLDEAYEQY
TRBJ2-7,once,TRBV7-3,ASSPGLDGYEQY
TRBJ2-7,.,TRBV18,ASSPTDRAGAYEQY
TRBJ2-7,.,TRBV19,ASSKRLAGEDEQY
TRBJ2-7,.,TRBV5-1,ASRTGAHEQY
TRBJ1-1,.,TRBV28,ASSLARVGGDTEAF
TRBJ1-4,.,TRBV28,ASSFYPTASGGFIWAAKLF
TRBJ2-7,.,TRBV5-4,ASSPGWSGTYEQY
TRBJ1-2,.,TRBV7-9,ASSLVGQYGYT
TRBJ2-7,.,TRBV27,ASTERGGLGEQY
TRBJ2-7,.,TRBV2,ASSDSGRRVYEQY
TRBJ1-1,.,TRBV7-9,ASSIGTGDVDTEAF
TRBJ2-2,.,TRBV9,ASRVGRGLNTGELF
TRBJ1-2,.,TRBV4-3,ASSQETGSAYGYT
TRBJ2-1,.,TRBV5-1,ASSTSPAGAPYNEQF
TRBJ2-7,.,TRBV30,AWSIRYSYEQY
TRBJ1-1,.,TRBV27,ASSPSRLGNTEAF
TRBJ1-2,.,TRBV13,ASSLGEYGYT
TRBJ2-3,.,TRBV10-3,AISESNRGDTQY
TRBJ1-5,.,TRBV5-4,ASSLGTDSNQPQH
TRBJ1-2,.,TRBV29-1,SVLIPRGVAVYGYT
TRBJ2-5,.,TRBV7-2,ASSWPSGRIGETQY
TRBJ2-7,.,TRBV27,ASSLSGRSGDEQY